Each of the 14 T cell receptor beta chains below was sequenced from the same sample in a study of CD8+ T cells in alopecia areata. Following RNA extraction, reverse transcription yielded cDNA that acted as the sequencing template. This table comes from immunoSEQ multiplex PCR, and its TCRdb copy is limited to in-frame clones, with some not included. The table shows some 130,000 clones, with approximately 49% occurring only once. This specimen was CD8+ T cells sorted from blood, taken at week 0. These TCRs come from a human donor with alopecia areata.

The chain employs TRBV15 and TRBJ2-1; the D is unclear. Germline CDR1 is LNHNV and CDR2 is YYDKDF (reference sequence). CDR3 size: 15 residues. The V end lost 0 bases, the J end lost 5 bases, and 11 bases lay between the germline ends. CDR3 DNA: TGTGCCACCAGCAGAGATTACGACCGGAACAATGAGCAGTTCTTC. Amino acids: CATSRDYDRNNEQFF.

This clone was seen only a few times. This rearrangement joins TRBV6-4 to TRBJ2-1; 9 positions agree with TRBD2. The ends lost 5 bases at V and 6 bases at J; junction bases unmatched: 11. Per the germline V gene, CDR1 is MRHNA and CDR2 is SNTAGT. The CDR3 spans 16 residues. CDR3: CASSRSGGGFRNEQFF. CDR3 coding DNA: TGTGCCAGCAGTCGTAGCGGGGGTGGGTTCCGCAATGAGCAGTTCTTC.

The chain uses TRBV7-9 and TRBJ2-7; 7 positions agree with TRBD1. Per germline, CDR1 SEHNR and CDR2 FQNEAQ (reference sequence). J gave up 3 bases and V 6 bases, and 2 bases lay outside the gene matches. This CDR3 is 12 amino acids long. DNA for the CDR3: TGTGCCAGCAGATCAGGGGGCTACGAGCAGTACTTC. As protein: CASRSGGYEQYF. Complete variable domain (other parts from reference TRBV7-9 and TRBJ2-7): DTGVSQNPRHKITKRGQNVTFRCDPISEHNRLYWYRQTLGQGPEFLTYFQNEAQLEKSRLLSDRFSAERPKGSFSTLEIQRTEQGDSAMYLCASRSGGYEQYFGPGTRLTVT.

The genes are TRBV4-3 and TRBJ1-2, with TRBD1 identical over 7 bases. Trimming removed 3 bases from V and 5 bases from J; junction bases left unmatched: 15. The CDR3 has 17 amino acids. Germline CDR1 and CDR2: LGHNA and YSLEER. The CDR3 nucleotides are TGCGCCAGCAGCCAGACGACAGAGACAGGGATTTGGTATGGCTACACCTTC. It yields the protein CASSQTTETGIWYGYTF.

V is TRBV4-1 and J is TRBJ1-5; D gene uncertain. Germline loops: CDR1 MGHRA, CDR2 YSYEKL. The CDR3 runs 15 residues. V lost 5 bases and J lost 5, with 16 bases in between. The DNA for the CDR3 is TGCGCCAGCAGCTCTGCCGTTGGTATGGATCAGCCCCAGCATTTT. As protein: CASSSAVGMDQPQHF.

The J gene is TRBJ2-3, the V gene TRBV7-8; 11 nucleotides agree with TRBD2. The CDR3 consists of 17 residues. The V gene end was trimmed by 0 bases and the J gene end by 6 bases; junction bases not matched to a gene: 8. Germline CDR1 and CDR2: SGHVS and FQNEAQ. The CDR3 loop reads CASSLALAGAREDTQYF. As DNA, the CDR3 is TGTGCCAGCAGCTTAGCACTAGCGGGGGCCCGCGAGGATACGCAGTATTTT.

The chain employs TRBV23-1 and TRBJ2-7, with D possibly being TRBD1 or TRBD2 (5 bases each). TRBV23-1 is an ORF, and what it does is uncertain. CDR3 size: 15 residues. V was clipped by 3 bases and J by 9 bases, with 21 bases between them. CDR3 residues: CASSHSGTLIRVQYF. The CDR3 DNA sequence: TGCGCCAGCAGTCACTCCGGGACCCTAATACGAGTGCAGTACTTC.

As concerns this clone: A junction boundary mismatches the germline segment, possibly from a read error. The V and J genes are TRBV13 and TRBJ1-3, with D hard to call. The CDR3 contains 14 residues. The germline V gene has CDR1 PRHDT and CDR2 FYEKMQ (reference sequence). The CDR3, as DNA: TGTACCAGCAGCTGGGCCGTATCTGGAAACACCATATATTTT. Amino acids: CTSSWAVSGNTIYF. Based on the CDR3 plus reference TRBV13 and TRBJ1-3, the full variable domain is AAGVIQSPRHLIKEKRETATLKCYPIPRHDTVYWYQQGPGQDPQFLISFYEKMQSDKGSIPDRFSAQQFSDYHSELNMSSLELGDSALYFCTSSWAVSGNTIYFGEGSWLTVV.

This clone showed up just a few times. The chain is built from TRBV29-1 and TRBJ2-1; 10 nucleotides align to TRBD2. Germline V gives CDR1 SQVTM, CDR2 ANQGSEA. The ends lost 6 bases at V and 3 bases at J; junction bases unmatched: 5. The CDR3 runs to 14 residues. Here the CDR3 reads CSVRSGGYYNEQFF. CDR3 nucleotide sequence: TGCAGCGTCCGTAGCGGGGGGTACTACAATGAGCAGTTCTTC.

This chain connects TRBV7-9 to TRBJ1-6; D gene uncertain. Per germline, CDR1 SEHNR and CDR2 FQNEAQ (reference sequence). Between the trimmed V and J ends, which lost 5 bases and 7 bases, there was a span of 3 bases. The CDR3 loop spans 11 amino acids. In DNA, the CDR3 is TGTGCCAGCAGCATAAATTCACCCCTCCACTTT. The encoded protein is CASSINSPLHF.

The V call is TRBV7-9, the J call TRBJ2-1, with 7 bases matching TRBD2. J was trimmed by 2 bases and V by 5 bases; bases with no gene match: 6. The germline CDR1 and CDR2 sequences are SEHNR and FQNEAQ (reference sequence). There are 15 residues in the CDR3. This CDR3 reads CASSRGLVAYNEQFF. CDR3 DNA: TGTGCCAGCAGCCGAGGACTAGTTGCCTACAATGAGCAGTTCTTC.

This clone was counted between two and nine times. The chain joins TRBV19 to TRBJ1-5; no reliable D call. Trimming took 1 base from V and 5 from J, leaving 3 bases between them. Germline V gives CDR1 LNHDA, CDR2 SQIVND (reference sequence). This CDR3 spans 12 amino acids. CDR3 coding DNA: TGTGCCAGTAGTATAGTTGATCAGCCCCAGCATTTT. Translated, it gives CASSIVDQPQHF.

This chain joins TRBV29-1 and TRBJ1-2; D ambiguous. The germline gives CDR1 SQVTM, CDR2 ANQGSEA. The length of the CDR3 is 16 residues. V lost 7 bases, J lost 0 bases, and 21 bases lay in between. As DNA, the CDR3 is TGCAGCGCATCTATGACAAGTCAAGCACCTAACTATGGCTACACCTTC. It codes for CSASMTSQAPNYGYTF.

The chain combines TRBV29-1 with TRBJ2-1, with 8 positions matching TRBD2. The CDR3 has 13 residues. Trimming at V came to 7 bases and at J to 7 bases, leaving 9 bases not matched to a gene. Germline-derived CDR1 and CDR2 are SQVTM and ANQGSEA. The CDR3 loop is CSGSAGDLNEQFF. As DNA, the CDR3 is TGCAGCGGGTCAGCGGGGGACCTAAATGAGCAGTTCTTC.